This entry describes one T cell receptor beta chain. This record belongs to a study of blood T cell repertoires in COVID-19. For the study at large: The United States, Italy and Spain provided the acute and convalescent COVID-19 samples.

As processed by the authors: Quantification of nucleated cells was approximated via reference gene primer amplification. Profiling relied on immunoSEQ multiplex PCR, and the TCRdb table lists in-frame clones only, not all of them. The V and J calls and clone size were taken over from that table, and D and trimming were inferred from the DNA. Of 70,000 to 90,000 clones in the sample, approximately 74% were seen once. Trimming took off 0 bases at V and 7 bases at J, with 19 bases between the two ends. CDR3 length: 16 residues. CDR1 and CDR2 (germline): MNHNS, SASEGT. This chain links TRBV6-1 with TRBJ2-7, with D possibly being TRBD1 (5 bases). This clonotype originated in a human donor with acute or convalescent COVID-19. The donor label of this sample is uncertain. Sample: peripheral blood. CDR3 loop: CASSEADPGRAREQYF. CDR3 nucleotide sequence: TGTGCCAGCAGTGAAGCGGACCCTGGCAGGGCGCGAGAGCAGTACTTC.